This T cell receptor beta chain was sequenced in a study of identical twins. Trimming cost V 8 bases and J 14 bases, with 18 bases left between them. From germline, CDR1 is SNHLY and CDR2 FYNNEI. The CDR3 sequence is 11 residues long. From the 5' RACE reads, TCRdb called clonotypes with MiXCR, one entry per CDR3 protein. The sample has some 440,000 distinct CDR3 sequences, approximately 25% seen once. This clonotype was counted a few times. These data also featured in a second study, about T cells expressing NK-cell markers.

Sequencing was performed on CD4+ T cells sorted from blood. The rearrangement joins TRBV2 to TRBJ2-5; D uncertain. This receptor was identified in a young woman in good health. The CDR3 sequence: CASSLSISGYF. CDR3 nucleotides: TGTGCCAGCTCCCTCTCCATTTCCGGATACTTC.